The clone carrying this T cell receptor beta chain has a handful of counts. Produced via immunoSEQ multiplex PCR; TCRdb's table is partial and in-frame only. The sample consists of about 360,000 clones, 70% to 90% of them appearing once. This record belongs to a study of cytomegalovirus exposure and HLA in healthy donors. The ends lost 8 bases at V and 6 bases at J; junction bases unmatched: 13. This CDR3 is built from 16 residues. CDR1 is MNHEY, CDR2 SMNVEV, per germline (reference sequence). The sequencing input was PBMCs. This rearrangement joins TRBV27 to TRBJ2-2, with 9 positions matching TRBD2. The clonotype comes from a woman aged 18 to 35 in good health and CMV-seronegative. DNA for the CDR3: TGTGCCAGCCGGGGCGGGAGGGCGATTGGCGCCGGGGAGCTGTTTTTT. Its protein product is CASRGGRAIGAGELFF.